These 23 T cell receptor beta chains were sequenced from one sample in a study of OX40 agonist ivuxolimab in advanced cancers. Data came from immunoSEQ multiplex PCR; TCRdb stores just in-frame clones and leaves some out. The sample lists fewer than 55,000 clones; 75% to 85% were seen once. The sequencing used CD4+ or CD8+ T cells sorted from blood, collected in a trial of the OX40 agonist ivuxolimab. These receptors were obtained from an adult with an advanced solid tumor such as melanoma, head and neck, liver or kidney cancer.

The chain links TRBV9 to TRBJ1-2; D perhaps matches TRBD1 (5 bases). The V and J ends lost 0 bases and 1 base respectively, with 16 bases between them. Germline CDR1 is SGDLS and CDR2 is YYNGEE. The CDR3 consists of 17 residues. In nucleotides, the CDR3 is TGTGCCAGCAGCGTAGACCCCACCGGGGCGCGTAACTATGGCTACACCTTC. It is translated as CASSVDPTGARNYGYTF.

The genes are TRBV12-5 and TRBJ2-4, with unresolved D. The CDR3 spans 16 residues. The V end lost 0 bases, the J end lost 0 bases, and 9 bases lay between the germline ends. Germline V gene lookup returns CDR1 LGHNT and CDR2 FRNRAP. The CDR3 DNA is TGTGCTAGTGGTTTGGTACTGGGTGGAGCCAAAAACATTCAGTACTTC. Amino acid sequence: CASGLVLGGAKNIQYF.

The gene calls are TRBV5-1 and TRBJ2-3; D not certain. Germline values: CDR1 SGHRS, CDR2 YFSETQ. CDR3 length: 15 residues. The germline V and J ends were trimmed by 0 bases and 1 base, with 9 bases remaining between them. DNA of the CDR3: TGCGCCAGCAGCTTGGACAGACAAGGCACAGATACGCAGTATTTT. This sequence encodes CASSLDRQGTDTQYF.

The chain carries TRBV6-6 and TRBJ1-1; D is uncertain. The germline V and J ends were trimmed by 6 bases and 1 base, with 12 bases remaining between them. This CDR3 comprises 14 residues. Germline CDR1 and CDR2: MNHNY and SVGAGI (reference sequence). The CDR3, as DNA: TGTGCCAGCAGGTCCCCAGGCACGAACACTGAAGCTTTCTTT. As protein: CASRSPGTNTEAFF.

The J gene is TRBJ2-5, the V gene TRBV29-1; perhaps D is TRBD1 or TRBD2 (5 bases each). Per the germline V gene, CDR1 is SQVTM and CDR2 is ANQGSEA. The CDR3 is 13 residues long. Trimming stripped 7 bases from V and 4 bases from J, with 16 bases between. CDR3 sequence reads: CSEQGMGRETQYF. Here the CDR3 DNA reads TGCAGCGAGCAGGGAATGGGGAGAGAGACCCAGTACTTC. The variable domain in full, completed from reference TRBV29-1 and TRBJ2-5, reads SAVISQKPSRDICQRGTSLTIQCQVDSQVTMMFWYRQQPGQSLTLIATANQGSEATYESGFVIDKFPISRPNLTFSTLTVSNMSPEDSSIYLCSEQGMGRETQYFGPGTRLLVL.

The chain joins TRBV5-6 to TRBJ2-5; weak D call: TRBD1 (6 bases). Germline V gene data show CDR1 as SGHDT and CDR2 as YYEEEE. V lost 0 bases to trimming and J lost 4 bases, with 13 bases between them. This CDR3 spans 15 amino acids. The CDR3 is CASSLAQGRGETQYF. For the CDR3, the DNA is TGTGCCAGCAGCTTGGCGCAGGGGAGAGGAGAGACCCAGTACTTC.

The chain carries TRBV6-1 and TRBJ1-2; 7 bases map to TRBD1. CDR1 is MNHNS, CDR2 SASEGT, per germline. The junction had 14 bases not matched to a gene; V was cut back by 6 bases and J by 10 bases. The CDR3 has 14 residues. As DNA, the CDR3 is TGTGCCAGCAGATCCGACAGGGTTGTTTGGTTCTACACCTTC. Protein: CASRSDRVVWFYTF.

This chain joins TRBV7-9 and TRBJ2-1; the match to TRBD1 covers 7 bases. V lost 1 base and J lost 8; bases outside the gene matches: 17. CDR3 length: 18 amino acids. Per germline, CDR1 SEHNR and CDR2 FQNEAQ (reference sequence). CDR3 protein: CASSLDSAGHFTGDEQFF. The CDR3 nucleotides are TGTGCCAGCAGCTTAGATTCAGCTGGCCACTTCACAGGGGATGAGCAGTTCTTC. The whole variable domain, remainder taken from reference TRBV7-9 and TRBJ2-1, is DTGVSQNPRHKITKRGQNVTFRCDPISEHNRLYWYRQTLGQGPEFLTYFQNEAQLEKSRLLSDRFSAERPKGSFSTLEIQRTEQGDSAMYLCASSLDSAGHFTGDEQFFGPGTRLTVL.

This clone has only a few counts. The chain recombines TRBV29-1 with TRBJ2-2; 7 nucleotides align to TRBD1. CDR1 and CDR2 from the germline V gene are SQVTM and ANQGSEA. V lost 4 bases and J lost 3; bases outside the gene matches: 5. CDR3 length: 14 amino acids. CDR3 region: CSVVGQADTGELFF. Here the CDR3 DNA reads TGCAGCGTTGTAGGACAGGCTGACACCGGGGAGCTGTTTTTT.

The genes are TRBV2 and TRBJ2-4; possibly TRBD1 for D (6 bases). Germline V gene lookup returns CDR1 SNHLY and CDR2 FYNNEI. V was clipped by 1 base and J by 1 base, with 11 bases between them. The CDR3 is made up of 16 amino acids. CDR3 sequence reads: CASSEEGDGAKNIQYF. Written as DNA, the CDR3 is TGTGCCAGCAGTGAAGAGGGGGACGGGGCCAAAAACATTCAGTACTTC.

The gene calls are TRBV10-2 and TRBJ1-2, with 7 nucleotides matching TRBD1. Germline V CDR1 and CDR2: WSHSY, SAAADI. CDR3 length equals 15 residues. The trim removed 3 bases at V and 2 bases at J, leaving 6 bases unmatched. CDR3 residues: CASSETGDWNYGYTF. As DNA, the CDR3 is TGCGCCAGCAGTGAAACAGGGGATTGGAACTATGGCTACACCTTC.

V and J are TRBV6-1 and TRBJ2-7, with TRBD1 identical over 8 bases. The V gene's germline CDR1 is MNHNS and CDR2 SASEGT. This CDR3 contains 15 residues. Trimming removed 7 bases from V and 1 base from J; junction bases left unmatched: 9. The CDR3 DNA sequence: TGTGCCAGCACCGCGGGACAGGCCCCTTCCTACGAGCAGTACTTC. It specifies CASTAGQAPSYEQYF.

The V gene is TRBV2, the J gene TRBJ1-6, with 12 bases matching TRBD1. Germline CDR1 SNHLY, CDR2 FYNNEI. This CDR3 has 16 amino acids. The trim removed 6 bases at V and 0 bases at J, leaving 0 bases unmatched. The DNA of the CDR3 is TGTGCCAGCAGGGGACAGGGGGCCTCCTATAATTCACCCCTCCACTTT. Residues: CASRGQGASYNSPLHF. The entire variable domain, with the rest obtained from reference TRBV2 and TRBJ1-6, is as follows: EPEVTQTPSHQVTQMGQEVILRCVPISNHLYFYWYRQILGQKVEFLVSFYNNEISEKSEIFDDQFSVERPDGSNFTLKIRSTKLEDSAMYFCASRGQGASYNSPLHFGNGTRLTVT.

The CDR3 here is CAAGRTQETQYF. CDR3 sequence (DNA): TGTGCAGCTGGACGGACCCAAGAGACCCAGTACTTC. The chain couples TRBV6-5 to TRBJ2-5; no definite D call. CDR1 and CDR2 (germline): MNHEY, SVGAGI. The CDR3 has 12 residues.

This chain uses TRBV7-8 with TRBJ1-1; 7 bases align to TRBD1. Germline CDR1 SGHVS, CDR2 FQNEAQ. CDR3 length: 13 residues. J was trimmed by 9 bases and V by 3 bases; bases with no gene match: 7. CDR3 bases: TGTGCCAGCAGCTTTGGACAGGACGGGAAAGCTTTCTTT. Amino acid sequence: CASSFGQDGKAFF.

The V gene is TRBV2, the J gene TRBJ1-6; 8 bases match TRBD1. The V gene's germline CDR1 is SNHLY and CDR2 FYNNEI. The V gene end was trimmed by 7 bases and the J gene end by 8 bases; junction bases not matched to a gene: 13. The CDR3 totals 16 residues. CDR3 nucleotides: TGTGCCAGCACCCACCAAAGACAGGGGTTTGATTCACCCCTCCACTTT. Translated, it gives CASTHQRQGFDSPLHF.

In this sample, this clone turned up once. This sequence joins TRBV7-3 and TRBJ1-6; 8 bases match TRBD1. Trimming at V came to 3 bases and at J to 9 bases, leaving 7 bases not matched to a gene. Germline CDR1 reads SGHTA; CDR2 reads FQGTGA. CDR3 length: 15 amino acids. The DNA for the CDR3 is TGTGCCAGCAGCTTTCCGACAGGGGTAGTTTCACCCCTCCACTTT. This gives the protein CASSFPTGVVSPLHF. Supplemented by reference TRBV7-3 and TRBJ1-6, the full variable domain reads GAGVSQTPSNKVTEKGKYVELRCDPISGHTALYWYRQSLGQGPEFLIYFQGTGAADDSGLPNDRFFAVRPEGSVSTLKIQRTERGDSAVYLCASSFPTGVVSPLHFGNGTRLTVT.

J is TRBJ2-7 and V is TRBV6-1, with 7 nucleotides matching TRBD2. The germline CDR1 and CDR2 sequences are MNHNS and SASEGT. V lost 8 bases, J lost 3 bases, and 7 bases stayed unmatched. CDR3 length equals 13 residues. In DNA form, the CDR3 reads TGTGCCAGCGGGGGGGGTGGCGTCTACGAGCAGTACTTC. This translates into CASGGGGVYEQYF.

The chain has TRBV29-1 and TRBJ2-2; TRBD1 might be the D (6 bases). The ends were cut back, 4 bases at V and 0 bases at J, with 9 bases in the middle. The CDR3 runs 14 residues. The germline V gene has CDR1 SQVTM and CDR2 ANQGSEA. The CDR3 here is CSVGTVSNTGELFF. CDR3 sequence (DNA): TGCAGCGTTGGGACAGTCTCGAACACCGGGGAGCTGTTTTTT.

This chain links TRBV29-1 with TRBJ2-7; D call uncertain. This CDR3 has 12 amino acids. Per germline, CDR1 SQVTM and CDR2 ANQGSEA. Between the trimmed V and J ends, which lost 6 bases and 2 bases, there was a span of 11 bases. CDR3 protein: CSVKEPTYEQYF. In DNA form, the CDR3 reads TGCAGCGTAAAAGAGCCGACCTACGAGCAGTACTTC.

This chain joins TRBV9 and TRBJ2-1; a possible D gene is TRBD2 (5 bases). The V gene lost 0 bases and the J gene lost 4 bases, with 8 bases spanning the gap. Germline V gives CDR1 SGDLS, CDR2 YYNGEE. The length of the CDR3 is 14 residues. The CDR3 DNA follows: TGTGCCAGCAGCGTAGGCGGGTCGTACAATGAGCAGTTCTTC. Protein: CASSVGGSYNEQFF.

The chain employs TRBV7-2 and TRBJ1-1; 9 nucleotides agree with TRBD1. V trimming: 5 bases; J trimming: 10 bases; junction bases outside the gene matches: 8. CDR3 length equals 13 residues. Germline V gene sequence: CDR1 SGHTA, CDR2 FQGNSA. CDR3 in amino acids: CASSGNRGLTAFF. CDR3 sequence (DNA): TGTGCCAGCAGCGGAAACAGGGGGCTGACAGCTTTCTTT.

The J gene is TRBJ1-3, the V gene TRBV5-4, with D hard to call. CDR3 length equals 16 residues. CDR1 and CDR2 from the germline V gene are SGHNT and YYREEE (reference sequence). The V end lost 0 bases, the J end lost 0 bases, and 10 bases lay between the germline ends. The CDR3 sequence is CASSLDPGPSGNTIYF. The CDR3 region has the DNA TGTGCCAGCAGCTTGGATCCAGGACCCTCTGGAAACACCATATATTTT.